This T cell receptor beta chain originates from a study of blood T cell repertoires in COVID-19. Here immunoSEQ multiplex PCR was the method, and the copy in TCRdb shows in-frame clones only, minus some. The sample has about 220,000 clones; about 88% are singletons. The germline V gene has CDR1 SGHAT and CDR2 FQNNGV. The CDR3 is 12 amino acids. Deletions cut 1 base from V and 8 bases from J, with 8 bases between. Sequenced: peripheral blood. The clonotype comes from a man aged 35 to 55 with active or convalescent COVID-19. This sequence joins TRBV11-2 and TRBJ1-2; no firm D call. CDR3 sequence: CASSLVGGGYTF. The CDR3 nucleotides are TGTGCCAGCAGCTTAGTAGGAGGAGGCTACACCTTC.